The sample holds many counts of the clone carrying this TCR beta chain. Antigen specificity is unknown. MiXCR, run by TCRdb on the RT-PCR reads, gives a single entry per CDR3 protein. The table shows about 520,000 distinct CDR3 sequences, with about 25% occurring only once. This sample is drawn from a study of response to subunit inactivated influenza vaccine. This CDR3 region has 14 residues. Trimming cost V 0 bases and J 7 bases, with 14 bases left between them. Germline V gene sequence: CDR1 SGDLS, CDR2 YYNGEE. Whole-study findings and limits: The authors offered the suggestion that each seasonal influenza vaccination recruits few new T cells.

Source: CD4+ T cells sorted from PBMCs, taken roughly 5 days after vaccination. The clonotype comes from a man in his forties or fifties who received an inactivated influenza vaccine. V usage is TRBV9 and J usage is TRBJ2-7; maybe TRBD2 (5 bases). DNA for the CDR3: TGTGCCAGCAGCGTAGTAGGCCCGCCGGGGGAGCAGTACTTC. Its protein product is CASSVVGPPGEQYF. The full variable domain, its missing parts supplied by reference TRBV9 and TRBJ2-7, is DSGVTQTPKHLITATGQRVTLRCSPRSGDLSVYWYQQSLDQGLQFLIQYYNGEERAKGNILERFSAQQFPDLHSELNLSSLELGDSALYFCASSVVGPPGEQYFGPGTRLTVT.